This T cell receptor (beta chain) was observed in a study of blood T cells in healthy people across ages. Through a sample-barcoded 5' primer and a J-beta primer mix, a second PCR was run for roughly 6 to 12 cycles. TCRdb re-analysed the 5' RACE reads in MiXCR, keeping a single row per CDR3 protein. Of more than 600,000 distinct CDR3 sequences listed, roughly 25% are singletons. V dropped 4 bases and J dropped 5 bases, with 17 bases sitting between them. CDR3 length: 15 residues. Germline CDR1 is LGHDT and CDR2 is YNNKEL (reference sequence). This same sample was also part of a study on T cells of mothers and their children.

The clonotype comes from a boy between 10 and 17 years old in good health. The chain combines TRBV3-1 with TRBJ1-2, with D perhaps TRBD1 (5 bases). Sequenced material: blood. This CDR3 reads CASSPWLRGGYGYTF. The CDR3 DNA sequence: TGTGCCAGCAGCCCCTGGCTGAGGGGCGGATATGGCTACACCTTC.